This TCR beta chain stems from a study of siplizumab effects on memory and regulatory T cells. V gave up 0 bases and J gave up 0 bases; unmatched junction bases: 14. Germline values: CDR1 SGHTA, CDR2 FQGTGA. This CDR3 comprises 20 residues. Measured with immunoSEQ multiplex PCR; TCRdb has only the in-frame clones, and not every one. The sample has some 96,000 clones; more than 85% are singletons. Source material: CD4+ T cells sorted from blood. This rearrangement joins TRBV7-3 to TRBJ1-5, with 7 bases fitting TRBD1. The receptor was derived from a human donor in good health. CDR3 sequence reads: CASSLTYVETGRYSNQPQHF. For the CDR3, the DNA is TGTGCCAGCAGCTTAACGTATGTCGAGACAGGGAGATATAGCAATCAGCCCCAGCATTTT.